This T cell receptor beta chain comes out of a study of OX40 agonist ivuxolimab in advanced cancers. On this clone itself: No antigen is known for it.

Study outcomes and limitations: The study found that CD8+ T cells averaged more expanded clones than CD4+.

The assay was immunoSEQ multiplex PCR, and TCRdb's table has in-frame clones only and misses some. In the table there are 81,000 or so clones, approximately 94% of which are singletons. The sequence was collected from an adult with an advanced solid tumor such as melanoma, head and neck, liver or kidney cancer. The sample was CD4+ or CD8+ T cells sorted from blood, taken in a trial of the OX40 agonist ivuxolimab.

The CDR3 reads CASLILRGPGNTIYF. In DNA form, the CDR3 reads TGTGCCAGCCTTATTTTACGGGGGCCTGGAAACACCATATATTTT. This chain connects TRBV11-3 to TRBJ1-3, with D possibly matching TRBD1 (6 bases). There are 15 residues in the CDR3. Germline assignment: CDR1 SGHNT and CDR2 YENEEA. The V end lost 8 bases, the J end lost 2 bases, and 16 bases lay between the germline ends.